This TCR beta chain was obtained from a study of T cell changes during pregnancy in multiple sclerosis. TCRdb's copy holds only in-frame clones and misses some; the assay was immunoSEQ multiplex PCR. The table includes roughly 53,000 clones, 85% to 95% detected once. The source is a female donor with multiple sclerosis, enrolled in a pregnancy study. The material sequenced was CD4+ T cells from peripheral blood mononuclear cells, taken in the third trimester of pregnancy.

For the CDR3, the DNA is TGCGCCAGCAGCCAAGTGATCGGCAGGGAAGAGACCCAGTACTTC. Translated, it gives CASSQVIGREETQYF. The rearrangement uses TRBV4-1 and TRBJ2-5; D may be TRBD1 (5 bases). Trimming cost V 1 base and J 3 bases, with 12 bases left between them. Germline assignment: CDR1 MGHRA and CDR2 YSYEKL. CDR3 length: 15 amino acids.